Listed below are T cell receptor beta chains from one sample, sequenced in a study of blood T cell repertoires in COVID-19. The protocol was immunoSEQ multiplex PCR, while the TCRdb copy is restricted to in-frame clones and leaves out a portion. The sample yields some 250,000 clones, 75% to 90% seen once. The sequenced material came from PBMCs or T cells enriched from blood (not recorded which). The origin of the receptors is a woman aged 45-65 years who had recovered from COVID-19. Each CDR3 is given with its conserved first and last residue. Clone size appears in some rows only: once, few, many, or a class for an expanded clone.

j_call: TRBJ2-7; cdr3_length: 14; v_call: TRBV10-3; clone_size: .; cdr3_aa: CAISEISGREEQYF
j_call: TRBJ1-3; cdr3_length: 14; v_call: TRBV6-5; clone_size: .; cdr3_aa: CASRRQATGNTIYF
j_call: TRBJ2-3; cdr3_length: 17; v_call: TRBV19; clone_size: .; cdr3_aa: CASSIAVGQGASDTQYF
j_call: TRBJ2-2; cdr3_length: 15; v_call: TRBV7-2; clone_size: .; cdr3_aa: CASSPLEVRVGELFF
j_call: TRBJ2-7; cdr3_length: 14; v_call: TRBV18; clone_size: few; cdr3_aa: CASSLDRSTYEQYF
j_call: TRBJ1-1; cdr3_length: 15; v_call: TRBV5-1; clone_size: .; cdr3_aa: CASSLVTGKNTEAFF
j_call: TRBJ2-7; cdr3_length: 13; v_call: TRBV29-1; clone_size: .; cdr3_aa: CSVDLDRGYEQYF
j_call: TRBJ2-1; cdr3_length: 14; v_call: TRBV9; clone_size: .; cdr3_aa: CASSVGTGGNEQFF
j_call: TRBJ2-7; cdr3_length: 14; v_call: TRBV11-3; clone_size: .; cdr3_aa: CASSRGGRSYEQYF
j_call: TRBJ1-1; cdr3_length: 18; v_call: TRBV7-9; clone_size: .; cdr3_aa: CASSPWSSGNLGNTEAFF
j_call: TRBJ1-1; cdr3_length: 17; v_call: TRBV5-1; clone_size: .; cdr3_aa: CASSQMGQIGRGTEAFF
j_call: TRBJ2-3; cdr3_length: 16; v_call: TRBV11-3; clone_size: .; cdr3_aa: CASSPGGDRVQDTQYF
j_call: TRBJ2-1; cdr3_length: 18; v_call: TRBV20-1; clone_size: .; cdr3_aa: CSASGLRSGRSSYNEQFF
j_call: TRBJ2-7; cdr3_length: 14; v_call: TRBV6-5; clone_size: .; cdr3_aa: CASSYSQNRNEQYF
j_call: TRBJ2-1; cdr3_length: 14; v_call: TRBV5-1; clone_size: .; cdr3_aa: CASQGASAYNEQFF
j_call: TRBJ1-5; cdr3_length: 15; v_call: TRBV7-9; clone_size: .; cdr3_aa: CASSWGQGAHQPQHF
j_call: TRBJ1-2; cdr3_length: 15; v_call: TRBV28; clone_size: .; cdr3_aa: CASSLGGGANYGYTF
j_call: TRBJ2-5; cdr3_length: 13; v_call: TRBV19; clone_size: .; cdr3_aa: CASSMLLRGTQYF
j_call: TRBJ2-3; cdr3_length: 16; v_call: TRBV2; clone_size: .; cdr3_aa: CASSGLSSGSPDTQYF
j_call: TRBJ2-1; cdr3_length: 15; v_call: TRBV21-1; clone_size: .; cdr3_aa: CASSKTVRVSNEQFF
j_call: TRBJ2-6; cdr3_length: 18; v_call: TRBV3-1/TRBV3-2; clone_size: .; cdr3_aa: CASSQSAGGNPGANVLTF
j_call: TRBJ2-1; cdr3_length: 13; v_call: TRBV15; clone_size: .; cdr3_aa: CATSTLQGSEQFF
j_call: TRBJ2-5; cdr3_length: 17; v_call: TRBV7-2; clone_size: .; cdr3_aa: CASSLAVQRASPETQYF
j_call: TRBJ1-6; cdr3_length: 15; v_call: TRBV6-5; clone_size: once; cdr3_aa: CASSYSKDPLETLHF
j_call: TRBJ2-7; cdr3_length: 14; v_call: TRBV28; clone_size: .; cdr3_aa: CASRISGVPYEQYF
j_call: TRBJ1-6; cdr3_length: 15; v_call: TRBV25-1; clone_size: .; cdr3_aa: CASSDLGQGDSPLHF